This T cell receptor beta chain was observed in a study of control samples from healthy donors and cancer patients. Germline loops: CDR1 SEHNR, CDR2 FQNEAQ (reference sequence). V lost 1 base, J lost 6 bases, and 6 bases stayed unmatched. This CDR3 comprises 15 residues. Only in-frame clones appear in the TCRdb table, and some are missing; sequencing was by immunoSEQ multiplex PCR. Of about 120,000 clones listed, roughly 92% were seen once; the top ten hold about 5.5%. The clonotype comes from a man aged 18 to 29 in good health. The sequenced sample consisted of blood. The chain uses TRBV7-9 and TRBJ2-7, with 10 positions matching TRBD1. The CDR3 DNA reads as TGTGCCAGCAGCTTAGGTGACAGGGGGCAGGGCGAGCAGTACTTC. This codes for CASSLGDRGQGEQYF. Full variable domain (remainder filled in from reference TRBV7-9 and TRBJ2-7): DTGVSQNPRHKITKRGQNVTFRCDPISEHNRLYWYRQTLGQGPEFLTYFQNEAQLEKSRLLSDRFSAERPKGSFSTLEIQRTEQGDSAMYLCASSLGDRGQGEQYFGPGTRLTVT.